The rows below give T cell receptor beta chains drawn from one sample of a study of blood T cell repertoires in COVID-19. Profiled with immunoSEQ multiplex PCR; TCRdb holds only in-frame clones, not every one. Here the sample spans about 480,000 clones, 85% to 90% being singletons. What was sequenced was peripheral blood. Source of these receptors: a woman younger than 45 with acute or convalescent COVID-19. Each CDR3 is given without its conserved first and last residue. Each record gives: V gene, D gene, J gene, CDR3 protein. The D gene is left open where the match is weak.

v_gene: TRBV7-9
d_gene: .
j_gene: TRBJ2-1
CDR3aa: ASSFGVGEQF

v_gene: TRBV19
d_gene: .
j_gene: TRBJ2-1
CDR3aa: ASSILGSNEQF

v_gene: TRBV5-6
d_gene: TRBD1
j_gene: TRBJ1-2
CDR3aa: ASSRWETGGRGYT

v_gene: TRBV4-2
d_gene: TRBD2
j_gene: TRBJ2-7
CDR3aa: ASSQASGAYEQY

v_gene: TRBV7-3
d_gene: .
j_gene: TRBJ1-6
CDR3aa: ASSSGTPDANSPLH

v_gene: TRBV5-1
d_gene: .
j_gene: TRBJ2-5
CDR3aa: ASSPRGRETQY

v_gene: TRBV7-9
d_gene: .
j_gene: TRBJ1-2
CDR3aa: ASRQHENYGYT

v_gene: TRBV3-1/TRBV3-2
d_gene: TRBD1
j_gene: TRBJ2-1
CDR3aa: ASSQWDRASYNEQF

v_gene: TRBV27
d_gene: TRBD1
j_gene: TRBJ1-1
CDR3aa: ASSRQGARGEAF

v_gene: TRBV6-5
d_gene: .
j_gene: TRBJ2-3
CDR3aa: ASSYGGSLTDTQY

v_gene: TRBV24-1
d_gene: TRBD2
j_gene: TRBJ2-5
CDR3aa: ATSGLAGYQETQY

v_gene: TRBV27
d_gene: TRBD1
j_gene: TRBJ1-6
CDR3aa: ASRTHYRGMNSPLH

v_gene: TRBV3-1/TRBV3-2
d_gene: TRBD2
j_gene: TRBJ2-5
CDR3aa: ASRTGLAGGETQY

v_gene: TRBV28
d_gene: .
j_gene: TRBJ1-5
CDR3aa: ASSLWRDRHFNLGIYQPQH

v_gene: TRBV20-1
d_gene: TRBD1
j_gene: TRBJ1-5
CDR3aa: SASSQGGNQPQH

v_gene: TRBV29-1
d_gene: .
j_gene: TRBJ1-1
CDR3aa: SVSQGRGTEAF

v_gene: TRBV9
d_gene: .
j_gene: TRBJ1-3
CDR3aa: ASSVDPGGTGNTIY

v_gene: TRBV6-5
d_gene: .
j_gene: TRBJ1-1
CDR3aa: ASSQGPTLNTEAF

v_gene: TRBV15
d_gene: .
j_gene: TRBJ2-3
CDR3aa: ATSRTRQGSTDTQY

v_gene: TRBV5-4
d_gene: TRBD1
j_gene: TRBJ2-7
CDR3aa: ASSGTGPLIYEQY

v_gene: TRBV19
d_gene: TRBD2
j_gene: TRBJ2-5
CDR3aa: ASSISGGARETQY

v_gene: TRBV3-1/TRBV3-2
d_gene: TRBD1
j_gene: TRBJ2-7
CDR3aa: ASSDRGSEQY

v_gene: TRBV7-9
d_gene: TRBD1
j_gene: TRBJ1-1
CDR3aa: ASSLTGGRSTEAF

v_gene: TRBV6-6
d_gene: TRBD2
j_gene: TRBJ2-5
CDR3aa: ASSAGGGETQY

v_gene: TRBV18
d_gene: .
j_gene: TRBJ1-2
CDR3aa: ASSPQGSSSYGYT

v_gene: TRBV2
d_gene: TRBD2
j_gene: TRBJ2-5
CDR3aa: ASSIIRSVRLAGRGLKEVQY

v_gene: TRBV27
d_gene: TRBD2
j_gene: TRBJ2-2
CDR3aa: ASSLSWQLAGAGELF

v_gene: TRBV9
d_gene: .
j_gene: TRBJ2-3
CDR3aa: ASSRTGATDTQY

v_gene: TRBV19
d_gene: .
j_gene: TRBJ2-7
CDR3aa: ASSIGPSDSYEQY

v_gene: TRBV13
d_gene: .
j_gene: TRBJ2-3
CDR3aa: ASSLGLSGVRTDTQY

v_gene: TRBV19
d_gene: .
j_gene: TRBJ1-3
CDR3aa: ASSTILRGQSGNTIY